This T cell receptor (beta chain) was retrieved from a study of blood T cell repertoires in COVID-19. Study processing details: From reference gene primer amplification, estimates of nucleated cell counts were derived. Sequencing was performed with immunoSEQ multiplex PCR; in TCRdb, only in-frame clones are kept and a portion is missing. V and J calls and clone size are copied from that table; D and trimming were computed from the DNA. The repertoire holds around 310,000 clones, with roughly nine tenths as singletons. CDR3 length: 16 residues. Trimming removed 0 bases from V and 2 bases from J, with 13 bases in between. The V gene's germline CDR1 is KGHSH and CDR2 LQKENI. Participants were aged about 18 to 89 years from about two dozen US areas. Resolution of symptoms, clearance, or two negative PCRs was present in recovered Cohort 3 donors.

The receptor's source is a woman in her 30s who had recovered from COVID-19. Sample: PBMCs or T cells enriched from blood (not recorded which). J is TRBJ1-2 and V is TRBV18; TRBD1 might be the D (6 bases). The CDR3 loop reads CASSPPNSGVNYGYTF. The CDR3 nucleotides read TGTGCCAGCTCACCACCAAACTCAGGGGTGAACTATGGCTACACCTTC.